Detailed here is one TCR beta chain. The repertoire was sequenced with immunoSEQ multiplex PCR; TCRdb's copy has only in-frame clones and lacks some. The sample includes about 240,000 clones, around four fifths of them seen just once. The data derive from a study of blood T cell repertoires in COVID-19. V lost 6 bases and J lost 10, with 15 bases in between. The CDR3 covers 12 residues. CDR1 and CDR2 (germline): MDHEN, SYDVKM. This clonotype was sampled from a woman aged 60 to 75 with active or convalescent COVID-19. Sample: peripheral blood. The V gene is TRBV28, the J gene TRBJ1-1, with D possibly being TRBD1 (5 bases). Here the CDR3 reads CASRGGGGVAFF. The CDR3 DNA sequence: TGTGCCAGCAGGGGCGGCGGAGGGGTAGCTTTCTTT.